These 22 T cell receptor beta chains originate from one sample sequenced in a study of shared clonotypes between healthy human individuals. In the naive CD8 group, cells lacked CD45RO and were positively selected for CCR7, so terminally differentiated effector memory CD45RA+ cells were left out. Sequencing used immunoSEQ multiplex PCR; TCRdb keeps in-frame clones, though not all of them. The sample contains roughly 550,000 clones, about 95% of which appear only once. Sequenced material: naive CD8+ T cells sorted from blood. The receptors stem from a woman in her twenties or thirties in good health.

The rearrangement joins TRBV27 to TRBJ1-1; D is perhaps TRBD1 (6 bases). This CDR3 comprises 14 residues. CDR1 is MNHEY, CDR2 SMNVEV, per germline (reference sequence). V lost 1 base and J lost 1, with 7 bases in between. The CDR3 DNA follows: TGTGCCAGCAGTTTATACAGGGCGAACACTGAAGCTTTCTTT. It translates to CASSLYRANTEAFF.

The V gene is TRBV28, the J gene TRBJ2-1; D possibly corresponds to TRBD2 (6 bases). The V and J ends lost 5 bases and 8 bases respectively, with 16 bases between them. Germline CDR1 is MDHEN and CDR2 is SYDVKM. The CDR3 is 14 residues long. CDR3 in amino acids: CASSPRGKRDEQFF. The CDR3 nucleotides read TGTGCCAGCAGTCCCCGCGGGAAACGGGATGAGCAGTTCTTC.

The CDR3, as DNA: TGTGCCACCAGCAGGGGACTAGCGGGAGACTACAATGAGCAGTTCTTC. This encodes CATSRGLAGDYNEQFF. This chain uses TRBV15 with TRBJ2-1, with 14 nucleotides matching TRBD2. CDR1 and CDR2 (germline): LNHNV, YYDKDF (reference sequence). The CDR3 spans 16 residues. After removal of 3 bases from V and 3 bases from J, the junction contained 1 base not matched to a gene. The full variable domain, in which reference TRBV15 and TRBJ2-1 provide the parts outside the CDR3, is DAMVIQNPRYQVTQFGKPVTLSCSQTLNHNVMYWYQQKSSQAPKLLFHYYDKDFNNEADTPDNFQSRRPNTSFCFLDIRSPGLGDTAMYLCATSRGLAGDYNEQFFGPGTRLTVL.

J is TRBJ2-7 and V is TRBV10-1, with TRBD1 as a possible D gene (5 bases). Trimming left V 8 bases short and J 5 bases short, with 13 bases between. Germline V CDR1 and CDR2: WNHNN, SYGVQD (reference sequence). CDR3 size: 12 residues. CDR3 residues: CASPLGRNEQYF. The CDR3 DNA reads TGCGCCAGCCCTCTGGGGCGAAACGAGCAGTACTTC.

The V call is TRBV28, the J call TRBJ2-5; D might be TRBD2 (5 bases). The tail of the sequence fits TRBJ2-7 better, so the J call may be wrong. Germline V gene sequence: CDR1 MDHEN, CDR2 SYDVKM. This CDR3 contains 13 residues. The DNA for the CDR3 is TGTGCCAGCAGTTCGTCCCGGACTTACGAGCAGTACTTC. It specifies CASSSSRTYEQYF.

This CDR3 reads CASSLDISTDTQYF. CDR3 DNA sequence: TGCGCCAGCAGCTTGGATATTAGCACAGATACGCAGTATTTT. This chain connects TRBV5-1 to TRBJ2-3; D is uncertain. This CDR3 has 14 amino acids. Deletions cut 0 bases from V and 0 bases from J, with 5 bases between. CDR1 is SGHRS, CDR2 YFSETQ, per germline. The full variable domain, in which reference TRBV5-1 and TRBJ2-3 provide the parts outside the CDR3, is KAGVTQTPRYLIKTRGQQVTLSCSPISGHRSVSWYQQTPGQGLQFLFEYFSETQRNKGNFPGRFSGRQFSNSRSEMNVSTLELGDSALYLCASSLDISTDTQYFGPGTRLTVL.

The rearrangement uses TRBV25-1 and TRBJ2-7; D perhaps matches TRBD1 (5 bases). CDR1 is MGHDK, CDR2 SYGVNS, per germline. The ends were cut back, 3 bases at V and 0 bases at J, with 12 bases in the middle. The length of the CDR3 is 15 residues. CDR3 in DNA: TGTGCCAGCAGTGAGGCAGGGTCGGGCTCCTACGAGCAGTACTTC. Amino acid sequence: CASSEAGSGSYEQYF.

This sequence joins TRBV6-5 and TRBJ2-2; D is undetermined. Trimming removed 2 bases at V and 1 base at J, with 8 bases between. Per the germline V gene, CDR1 is MNHEY and CDR2 is SVGAGI. This CDR3 has 15 residues. CDR3 sequence: CASSYGIGNTGELFF. CDR3 DNA sequence: TGTGCCAGCAGTTACGGGATAGGGAACACCGGGGAGCTGTTTTTT.

The chain employs TRBV27 and TRBJ1-3; no reliable D call. CDR3 length: 13 amino acids. Deletions cut 4 bases from V and 0 bases from J, with 4 bases between. The V gene's germline CDR1 is MNHEY and CDR2 SMNVEV (reference sequence). CDR3: CASSSYSGNTIYF. The CDR3 nucleotides are TGTGCCAGCAGTTCTTACTCTGGAAACACCATATATTTT.

The chain is built from TRBV6-4 and TRBJ2-1; 8 bases map to TRBD2. This CDR3 comprises 15 residues. V lost 2 bases to trimming and J lost 5 bases; unmatched junction nucleotides: 5. Per the germline V gene, CDR1 is MRHNA and CDR2 is SNTAGT. The CDR3 coding sequence is TGTGCCAGCAGTGACACTCCGGGGGGGCACAATGAGCAGTTCTTC. Translating it yields CASSDTPGGHNEQFF.

The V call is TRBV4-1, the J call TRBJ1-2, with D possibly TRBD1 on 5 matching bases. V lost 0 bases, J lost 4 bases, and 12 bases lay in between. The CDR3 is 15 residues long. The germline gives CDR1 MGHRA, CDR2 YSYEKL. CDR3: CASSQDRGTSYGYTF. DNA of the CDR3: TGCGCCAGCAGCCAAGATCGAGGGACCTCCTATGGCTACACCTTC.

The chain combines TRBV21-1 with TRBJ2-1; no check of the table's D call, TRBD1, against the DNA was made. TRBV21-1 constitutes a pseudogene. The CDR3 is made up of 17 amino acids. CDR3 residues: CASSKGESGCPYNEQFF. CDR3 sequence (DNA): TGTGCCAGCAGCAAAGGCGAGTCAGGCTGTCCCTACAATGAGCAGTTCTTC.

V and J are TRBV15 and TRBJ2-7; 9 nucleotides agree with TRBD1. In germline, CDR1 is LNHNV, CDR2 YYDKDF (reference sequence). The CDR3 covers 14 residues. The V and J ends lost 3 bases and 5 bases, in that order; junction bases with no gene match: 5. CDR3 DNA: TGTGCCACCAGCAGGAGACAGGGGGTCGACGAGCAGTACTTC. Translation gives CATSRRQGVDEQYF.

The rearrangement joins TRBV30 to TRBJ1-5; 7 positions match TRBD1. CDR1 and CDR2 from the germline V gene are GTSNPN and SVGIG (reference sequence). V lost 2 bases to trimming and J lost 4 bases; unmatched junction nucleotides: 11. The CDR3 spans 16 residues. CDR3 nucleotide sequence: TGTGCCTGGAGTAAAACTCAGGGGGGAAGAAATCAGCCCCAGCATTTT. This sequence encodes CAWSKTQGGRNQPQHF.

The V and J genes are TRBV18 and TRBJ1-1; D uncertain. Between the trimmed V and J ends, which lost 5 bases and 1 base, there was a span of 14 bases. Germline V gene lookup returns CDR1 KGHSH and CDR2 LQKENI. The length of the CDR3 is 15 residues. Here the CDR3 reads CASSVRRETNTEAFF. CDR3 DNA sequence: TGTGCCAGCTCAGTACGAAGGGAGACGAACACTGAAGCTTTCTTT.

On this clone: Sequence at one end of the junction differs from germline and may be a read error. The rearrangement uses TRBV13 and TRBJ2-2, with D maybe TRBD2 (6 bases). The CDR3 loop spans 15 amino acids. Germline CDR1 reads PRHDT; CDR2 reads FYEKMQ (reference sequence). The CDR3 is CASSVGRRGTGELFF. Written as DNA, the CDR3 is TGTGCCAGCAGCGTAGGACGGCGGGGCACCGGGGAGCTGTTTTTT.

The chain carries TRBV28 and TRBJ2-3; D ambiguous. From germline, CDR1 is MDHEN and CDR2 SYDVKM. Deletions cut 6 bases from V and 2 bases from J, with 15 bases between. The CDR3 sequence is 15 residues long. The CDR3 is CASSPGARPTDTQYF. The CDR3 coding sequence is TGTGCCAGCAGCCCTGGCGCCAGACCCACAGATACGCAGTATTTT.

J is TRBJ1-1 and V is TRBV7-9; D call uncertain. The germline V gene encodes CDR1 SEHNR and CDR2 FQNEAQ (reference sequence). Between the trimmed V and J ends, which lost 1 base and 2 bases, there was a span of 5 bases. This CDR3 region has 13 residues. The CDR3 region is CASSLGSNTEAFF. Written as DNA, the CDR3 is TGTGCCAGCAGCTTAGGCAGCAACACTGAAGCTTTCTTT. The full variable domain, in which reference TRBV7-9 and TRBJ1-1 provide the parts outside the CDR3, is DTGVSQNPRHKITKRGQNVTFRCDPISEHNRLYWYRQTLGQGPEFLTYFQNEAQLEKSRLLSDRFSAERPKGSFSTLEIQRTEQGDSAMYLCASSLGSNTEAFFGQGTRLTVV.

V gene TRBV19 combines with J gene TRBJ1-3; D unresolved. Trimming left V 5 bases short and J 5 bases short, with 13 bases between. The CDR3 runs 14 residues. The germline gives CDR1 LNHDA, CDR2 SQIVND (reference sequence). In DNA, the CDR3 is TGTGCCAGTAGTCCCCAGGACTTACGAAACACCATATATTTT. This codes for CASSPQDLRNTIYF.

The chain joins TRBV11-1 to TRBJ1-3; D call uncertain. Trimming stripped 3 bases from V and 1 base from J, with 4 bases between. CDR1 is SGHAT and CDR2 is FQDESV in the germline V gene (reference sequence). The CDR3 loop spans 13 amino acids. This CDR3 is CASSFNSGNTIYF. The CDR3 nucleotides read TGTGCCAGCAGCTTTAATTCTGGAAACACCATATATTTT.

Worth noting for this clone: Within the sample, other DNA sequences also encode this same CDR3. This chain joins TRBV5-4 and TRBJ2-7; D gene ambiguous. The CDR3 sequence is 13 residues long. V lost 0 bases and J 1 base, leaving 5 bases between the germline ends. The germline CDR1 and CDR2 sequences are SGHNT and YYREEE (reference sequence). The CDR3 loop is CASSLAGSYEQYF. In nucleotides, the CDR3 is TGTGCCAGCAGCTTGGCCGGTTCCTACGAGCAGTACTTC.

This clone was picked up a small number of times. The chain links TRBV30 to TRBJ1-2, with a tentative D call TRBD1 (5 bases). CDR1 and CDR2 (germline): GTSNPN, SVGIG (reference sequence). Trimming removed 3 bases from V and 4 bases from J, with 6 bases in between. The CDR3 runs 11 residues. CDR3 sequence reads: CAWRGGYGYTF. CDR3 nucleotide sequence: TGTGCCTGGAGGGGGGGCTATGGCTACACCTTC.